Listed below are T cell receptor beta chains from one sample, sequenced in a study of early T cells in non-severe SARS-CoV-2 infection. TCRdb reanalysed the 5' RACE reads using MiXCR and keeps one entry per CDR3 protein. Counted here are some 80,000 distinct CDR3 sequences, roughly 12% occurring once; the ten biggest clones make up about 3.4%. Sequenced material: whole blood. These receptors were taken from an adult who was a healthcare worker with PCR-confirmed SARS-CoV-2 infection or an uninfected control (not recorded which). CDR3s include the opening cysteine and the closing phenylalanine or tryptophan. D genes are given only for firm matches. Some rows have no size entry. The others give once, few or many, or a class for an expanded clone.

V gene	clone size	D gene	J gene	CDR3 protein	CDR3 DNA
TRBV11-2	few	TRBD1	TRBJ1-2	CASSPVLGTGFPRNYGYTF	TGTGCCAGCAGCCCGGTTCTCGGGACAGGGTTCCCACGCAACTATGGCTACACCTTC
TRBV2	-	-	TRBJ2-1	CASSVSAKNEQFF	TGTGCCAGCAGTGTGTCAGCGAAGAATGAGCAGTTCTTC
TRBV2	few	TRBD2	TRBJ2-3	CASSESVTSGTDTQYF	TGTGCCAGCAGTGAATCGGTGACTAGCGGGACAGATACGCAGTATTTT
TRBV5-6	many	-	TRBJ2-3	CASSLGPSRIGDTQYF	TGTGCCAGCAGCTTGGGCCCCTCTCGTATCGGAGATACGCAGTATTTT
TRBV2	-	TRBD1	TRBJ2-2	CASRGQGVNTGELFF	TGTGCCAGCAGGGGACAGGGGGTGAACACCGGGGAGCTGTTTTTT
TRBV20-1	few	TRBD1	TRBJ2-7	CSFLRDSPYEQYF	TGCAGCTTCCTCCGGGACAGCCCCTACGAGCAGTACTTC
TRBV28	many	-	TRBJ2-4	CASSNRGAGEKNIQYF	TGTGCCAGCAGTAACCGGGGAGCGGGTGAGAAAAACATTCAGTACTTC
TRBV29-1	-	TRBD1	TRBJ1-6	CSVGVRDRRNSPLHF	TGCAGCGTTGGAGTTAGGGACAGGCGTAATTCACCCCTCCACTTT
TRBV28	many	TRBD2	TRBJ2-1	CASSLPDPGLANYGTYNEQFF	TGTGCCAGCAGTTTACCCGATCCGGGACTAGCGAACTACGGAACCTACAATGAGCAGTTCTTC
TRBV20-1	few	-	TRBJ2-5	CSASVTTPRGTQYF	TGCAGTGCTAGTGTAACGACGCCCCGGGGGACCCAGTACTTC
TRBV30	few	-	TRBJ2-5	CAWRGETQYF	TGTGCCTGGAGGGGGGAGACCCAGTACTTC
TRBV20-1	many	TRBD1	TRBJ1-5	CNARLGQGGQPQHF	TGCAATGCTAGGTTAGGACAGGGTGGGCAGCCCCAGCATTTT
TRBV5-1	many	-	TRBJ1-1	CASSLLDANTEAFF	TGCGCCAGCAGCCTATTGGACGCGAACACTGAAGCTTTCTTT
TRBV5-1	few	TRBD2	TRBJ2-7	CASSLGLAGGGIYEQYF	TGCGCCAGCAGCTTGGGACTAGCGGGAGGAGGTATCTACGAGCAGTACTTC
TRBV28	few	-	TRBJ1-2	CASRDGSNYGYTF	TGTGCCAGCAGGGACGGGTCCAACTATGGCTACACCTTC
TRBV29-1	few	TRBD1	TRBJ2-7	CSVGPDRSSYEQYF	TGCAGCGTTGGACCGGACAGGAGCTCCTACGAGCAGTACTTC
TRBV29-1	many	-	TRBJ2-7	CSVVPDRGRKYF	TGCAGCGTTGTTCCGGACAGAGGTAGAAAGTACTTC
TRBV5-1	few	TRBD2	TRBJ2-5	CASSLAATSVQETQYF	TGCGCCAGCAGCTTGGCCGCCACTAGCGTCCAAGAGACCCAGTACTTC
TRBV30	many	-	TRBJ1-1	CAWSLPTGLFRILNTEAFF	TGTGCCTGGAGTTTACCGACAGGACTGTTTCGAATATTAAACACTGAAGCTTTCTTT
TRBV6-2/TRBV6-3	-	-	TRBJ2-3	CASRLAGTSTDTQYF	TGTGCCAGCAGGCTCGCCGGGACCAGCACAGATACGCAGTATTTT
TRBV18	-	-	TRBJ2-6	CASHRVNSGANVLTF	TGTGCCAGTCACCGGGTCAACTCTGGGGCCAACGTCCTGACTTTC
TRBV28	-	-	TRBJ2-7	CASSVRDVSYEQYF	TGTGCCAGCAGTGTCCGGGACGTTTCCTACGAGCAGTACTTC
TRBV5-1	few	TRBD2	TRBJ2-1	CASRWTSGSPLYNEQFF	TGCGCCAGCAGATGGACTAGCGGGAGTCCGCTTTACAATGAGCAGTTCTTC
TRBV28	few	-	TRBJ1-5	CASPGRANQPQHF	TGTGCCAGCCCGGGCAGGGCGAATCAGCCCCAGCATTTT
TRBV28	-	-	TRBJ2-7	CASSSAEGRGEQYF	TGTGCCAGCAGTTCCGCCGAGGGGCGCGGGGAGCAGTACTTC
TRBV14	-	-	TRBJ2-4	CASSPSVSAKNIQYF	TGTGCCAGCAGCCCGAGCGTCTCTGCCAAAAACATTCAGTACTTC
TRBV27	few	TRBD2	TRBJ2-1	CASSLSWTRTSGYNEQFF	TGTGCCAGCAGTTTATCCTGGACAAGGACTAGCGGCTACAATGAGCAGTTCTTC
TRBV20-1	-	TRBD2	TRBJ2-3	CSARNAGAITDTQYF	TGCAGTGCTAGAAATGCGGGAGCTATCACAGATACGCAGTATTTT
TRBV5-1	few	-	TRBJ1-2	CASSLGGEGPYGYTF	TGCGCCAGCAGCTTGGGAGGAGAGGGGCCCTATGGCTACACCTTC
TRBV7-6	many	TRBD1	TRBJ2-3	CASSSGTGTDTQYF	TGTGCCAGCAGCTCCGGGACAGGGACAGATACGCAGTATTTT
TRBV5-5	many	-	TRBJ2-1	CASSLSPLAYNEQFF	TGTGCCAGCAGCTTGAGCCCTCTGGCCTACAATGAGCAGTTCTTC
TRBV12-3/TRBV12-4	-	-	TRBJ2-1	CASSFNSLSGNEQFF	TGTGCCAGCAGTTTTAACTCCCTGTCTGGGAATGAGCAGTTCTTC
TRBV7-2	few	-	TRBJ2-3	CASSLGARGTDTQYF	TGTGCCAGCAGCTTAGGGGCCAGGGGCACAGATACGCAGTATTTT
TRBV5-1	-	TRBD1	TRBJ2-7	CASSLAGGLSYEQYF	TGCGCCAGCAGCTTGGCAGGGGGCCTTTCCTACGAGCAGTACTTC
TRBV24-1	-	-	TRBJ1-2	CATSDSERGYTF	TGTGCCACCAGTGATTCAGAACGAGGCTACACCTTC
TRBV7-2	-	-	TRBJ2-2	CASSLRIGELFF	TGTGCCAGCAGCTTAAGGATCGGGGAGCTGTTTTTT
TRBV11-2	many	-	TRBJ2-7	CASRPIGGRSYEQYF	TGTGCCAGCAGACCAATCGGGGGGCGATCCTACGAGCAGTACTTC
TRBV5-1	-	-	TRBJ2-1	CASSEAAGSSYNEQFF	TGCGCCAGCTCCGAAGCGGCGGGGAGCTCCTACAATGAGCAGTTCTTC
TRBV27	few	-	TRBJ1-3	CASSPWAGVNSGNTIYF	TGTGCCAGCAGTCCCTGGGCAGGCGTAAACTCTGGAAACACCATATATTTT
TRBV28	few	-	TRBJ2-7	CASSFGGRNEQYF	TGTGCCAGCAGTTTCGGGGGGCGGAACGAGCAGTACTTC